A selection of T cell receptor beta chains follows, all from one sample in a study of cytomegalovirus exposure and HLA in healthy donors. Sequenced by immunoSEQ multiplex PCR; TCRdb stores in-frame clones only, minus some. Of about 73,000 clones in the sample, 85% to 95% were seen once. Input material: PBMCs. These receptors were collected from a young man in good health and CMV-seronegative. CDR3s include the opening cysteine and the closing phenylalanine or tryptophan. The D gene is left open where the match is weak. Size is omitted from some rows. Given values are once, few, many or a class for expanded clones.

j_gene,d_gene,v_gene,abundance,CDR3aa,CDR3nt
TRBJ2-2,NA,TRBV7-3,NA,CASSSTRTANTGELFF,TGTGCCAGCAGCTCTACTAGGACCGCGAACACCGGGGAGCTGTTTTTT
TRBJ2-5,TRBD2,TRBV7-3,NA,CASSPSPGLAGVFPKTQYF,TGTGCCAGCAGCCCCTCGCCGGGACTAGCGGGGGTGTTTCCGAAGACCCAGTACTTC
TRBJ2-5,NA,TRBV15,NA,CATSRLQGLETQYF,TGTGCCACCAGCAGGCTACAGGGATTGGAGACCCAGTACTTC
TRBJ2-1,TRBD2,TRBV11-2,NA,CASSSAGGPRYNEQFF,TGTGCCAGCAGCTCGGCGGGGGGGCCACGGTACAATGAGCAGTTCTTC
TRBJ2-6,TRBD2,TRBV28,NA,CASSLLVLAGGSGANVLTF,TGTGCCAGCAGTTTACTAGTGTTGGCGGGGGGCTCTGGGGCCAACGTCCTGACTTTC
TRBJ2-3,NA,TRBV30,once,CAWSVPRQWGLQSTDTQYF,TGTGCCTGGAGTGTACCGAGACAATGGGGCCTCCAGAGCACAGATACGCAGTATTTT
TRBJ1-6,NA,TRBV6-5,NA,CASSYRQYSPLHF,TGTGCCAGCAGTTACAGACAGTATTCACCCCTCCACTTT
TRBJ1-5,NA,TRBV30,NA,CAWSDGTRPSNQPQHF,TGTGCCTGGAGCGATGGGACTCGACCAAGCAATCAGCCCCAGCATTTT
TRBJ1-4,TRBD1,TRBV15,NA,CATSRHRGRIGEKLFF,TGTGCCACCAGTAGACACAGGGGGAGGATAGGGGAAAAACTGTTTTTT
TRBJ2-7,TRBD1,TRBV29-1,once,CSVEPGQGNNPYEQYF,TGCAGCGTTGAACCGGGACAGGGGAACAATCCCTACGAGCAGTACTTC
TRBJ1-1,NA,TRBV11-3,NA,CASSLGQSGNTEAFF,TGTGCCAGCAGCCTTGGACAGTCCGGAAACACTGAAGCTTTCTTT
TRBJ1-1,NA,TRBV27,NA,CASSRRGGPTEAFF,TGTGCCAGCAGCCGTAGGGGGGGGCCCACTGAAGCTTTCTTT
TRBJ1-1,NA,TRBV13,NA,CASSPSRRGAFF,TGTGCCAGCAGCCCCTCCCGACGGGGAGCTTTCTTT
TRBJ2-7,NA,TRBV27,NA,CASSFSPLYEQYF,TGTGCCAGCAGTTTTTCACCTCTATACGAGCAGTACTTC
TRBJ1-2,TRBD1,TRBV29-1,NA,CSVPGGRYGHTF,TGCAGCGTTCCAGGGGGCAGGTATGGCCACACCTTC
TRBJ1-2,NA,TRBV19,NA,CASSPNSHGGYGYTF,TGTGCCAGTAGTCCGAATTCCCACGGAGGCTATGGCTACACCTTC
TRBJ2-2,NA,TRBV20-1,NA,CSARFGGELFF,TGCAGTGCTAGGTTCGGTGGGGAGCTGTTTTTT
TRBJ2-1,NA,TRBV29-1,once,CSVEVLLDSYSYNEQFF,TGCAGCGTTGAAGTCCTTCTTGACTCATACTCCTACAATGAGCAGTTCTTC
TRBJ1-1,NA,TRBV21-1,NA,CATPPRRNTEAFF,TGTGCCACCCCCCCGAGGAGGAACACTGAAGCTTTCTTT
TRBJ2-1,NA,TRBV18,few,CASSPPDRTYNEQFF,TGTGCCAGCTCACCACCGGACAGAACCTACAATGAGCAGTTCTTC
TRBJ2-2,NA,TRBV6-5,NA,CATRRDFSTGELFF,TGTGCCACCAGAAGGGACTTCTCAACCGGGGAGCTGTTTTTT
TRBJ2-3,TRBD2,TRBV7-2,NA,CASSLGLAVGTDTQYF,TGTGCCAGCAGCTTGGGACTAGCGGTAGGCACAGATACGCAGTATTTT
TRBJ1-1,NA,TRBV7-9,NA,CASSFPERGLEAFF,TGTGCCAGCAGCTTCCCCGAACGGGGGTTAGAAGCTTTCTTT
TRBJ1-6,NA,TRBV5-8,NA,CASSYEVPPLHF,TGTGCCAGCAGCTACGAGGTGCCACCCCTCCACTTT
TRBJ2-3,NA,TRBV7-9,NA,CASSLVGRSPVNTDTQYF,TGTGCCAGCAGCTTAGTGGGGCGATCGCCCGTAAACACAGATACGCAGTATTTT
TRBJ1-1,NA,TRBV4-3,NA,CASSPPGGTEAFF,TGCGCCAGCAGCCCCCCGGGGGGAACTGAAGCTTTCTTT
TRBJ1-1,NA,TRBV27,NA,CASSPPGVLGTEAFF,TGTGCCAGCAGTCCCCCCGGGGTCCTGGGCACTGAAGCTTTCTTT
TRBJ1-1,NA,TRBV20-1,NA,CSQGRFTEAFF,TGCAGTCAGGGCCGGTTCACTGAAGCTTTCTTT
TRBJ1-5,NA,TRBV19,NA,CASSTPPGRDNQPQHF,TGTGCCAGTAGTACCCCGCCCGGGAGGGACAATCAGCCCCAGCATTTT
TRBJ1-3,TRBD1,TRBV5-3,NA,CARSGLQGSGNTIYF,TGTGCCAGAAGCGGACTACAGGGGTCTGGAAACACCATATATTTT
TRBJ1-2,TRBD1,TRBV19,once,CASSIGGGDGYTF,TGTGCCAGTAGTATAGGAGGGGGCGATGGCTACACCTTC
TRBJ1-2,NA,TRBV7-2,NA,CASSLEPRGGGYGYTF,TGTGCCAGCAGCTTAGAGCCCCGGGGGGGAGGTTATGGCTACACCTTC
TRBJ2-7,NA,TRBV7-2,NA,CASSPLMARYEQYF,TGTGCCAGCAGCCCCCTCATGGCTCGCTACGAGCAGTACTTC
TRBJ2-1,NA,TRBV30,NA,CAWSVGGGYNEQFF,TGTGCCTGGAGTGTAGGGGGGGGGTACAATGAGCAGTTCTTC
TRBJ1-1,TRBD1,TRBV11-2,NA,CASSSSDRGMNTEAFF,TGTGCCAGCAGCTCCTCCGACAGGGGGATGAACACTGAAGCTTTCTTT
TRBJ1-2,NA,TRBV5-1,NA,CASSLTGLNPQYGYTF,TGCGCCAGCAGCTTAACAGGGCTCAACCCTCAGTATGGCTACACCTTC
TRBJ1-5,NA,TRBV30,NA,CAWDQLGRNQPQHF,TGTGCCTGGGACCAACTTGGGAGGAATCAGCCCCAGCATTTT
TRBJ2-7,NA,TRBV18,few,CASSPDGIPYEQYF,TGTGCCAGCTCACCAGACGGGATCCCCTACGAGCAGTACTTC
TRBJ1-5,NA,TRBV7-9,NA,CASSQGLSNQPQHF,TGTGCCAGCAGCCAAGGACTTAGCAATCAGCCCCAGCATTTT
TRBJ2-7,NA,TRBV6-6,NA,CATQQGSQQYF,TGTGCCACCCAACAGGGAAGTCAGCAGTACTTC
TRBJ2-7,TRBD1,TRBV11-1,NA,CASSLAWDSYYEQYF,TGTGCCAGCAGCTTAGCTTGGGACAGCTACTACGAGCAGTACTTC
TRBJ2-1,TRBD2,TRBV7-3,NA,CASSLTPAGLPYNEQFF,TGTGCCAGCAGCTTAACCCCCGCGGGACTACCCTACAATGAGCAGTTCTTC
TRBJ2-5,TRBD1,TRBV27,NA,CASRPHVYGTAQETQYF,TGTGCCAGCCGACCCCACGTCTATGGGACAGCTCAAGAGACCCAGTACTTC
TRBJ1-4,TRBD1,TRBV27,NA,CASSPRQGVQTNEKLFF,TGTGCCAGCAGTCCCCGACAGGGGGTTCAAACTAATGAAAAACTGTTTTTT
TRBJ1-1,NA,TRBV7-3,NA,CASSLTAGDTEAFF,TGTGCCAGCAGCTTAACGGCGGGAGACACTGAAGCTTTCTTT